What follows is one TCR beta chain and its context. The antigen this receptor binds is unknown. Base qualities are not recorded, but no much larger clone differs from it by a single base. The data derive from a study of shared clonotypes between healthy human individuals (TCRdb year 2020). The study in broad terms: A couple of women and a few men aged 18 to 49 years were included in the cohort. To estimate repertoire size and how much clonotypes are shared between individuals, the study performed deep sequencing of blood TCR repertoires from roughly five healthy adults. To increase sequencing depth and limit assay-specific biases, TCR repertoire library preparation and sequencing were carried out by different laboratories using diverse techniques. For each donor, three plates each were used for CD4 naive and CD4 memory, two plates were used for CD8 naive, and one plate was used for CD8 memory. Leukapheresis yielded between about 0.85 and 9.5 billion PBMCs per donor.

Beyond this particular receptor, the publication reports: Rarefaction of sorted-subset datasets indicated incomplete sequencing despite the large sequencing depth. When a handful of donors were compared, the shared fraction of clonotypes was about 5.5% for naive CD4, approximately 3.5% for naive CD8, 2% to 2.5% for memory CD4, and roughly 0.4% for memory CD8. Only blood was sampled, and tissue TCR repertoires likely differ from those in blood. Compared with non-shared clonotypes, the clonotypes found in all four sorted-subset donors had higher generation probabilities. Estimated clonotype richness was generally larger for naive than for memory subsets. The small number of donors limited the genetic and exposure-history diversity represented. Based on pairwise subsampling, the degree of clonotype sharing among donors was expected to be affected by sequencing depth.

V is reduced by 0 bases and J by 6 bases, leaving a spacing of 10 bases between them. From cysteine to phenylalanine, the CDR3 is 13 amino acids long. Only the CDR3 DNA stays, 39 bases, in frame from base 1. Via the germline V gene, CDR1 is SGHRS and CDR2 YFSETQ. The donors were healthy, HIV-negative adults who had no recently reported acute infections or vaccinations. All donors were Caucasian adults living in Nashville, Tennessee, USA. CD4+ T cells were enriched through magnetic negative selection, after which naive cells were positively selected on CD45RA and the remaining negative fraction served as the memory subset. After blood collection by leukapheresis, PBMCs were isolated using Ficoll-Histopaque density gradient centrifugation and then cryopreserved in the vapor phase of liquid nitrogen. Purity and quantity of every magnetically sorted T cell population were checked by analytical flow cytometry. Genomic DNA was isolated from each sorted fraction and quantified by UV absorbance on a Nanodrop 2000c.

TCR CDR3 regions were amplified from genomic DNA by multiplex PCR using the deep immunoSEQ assay. For each cell subset, the extracted genomic DNA was distributed evenly across all wells of several immunoSEQ 96-well plates, and each plate served as one replicate. Each replicate PCR for sorted subsets received about 180 ng genomic DNA, equal to tens of thousands of T cell genomes. Purified libraries were measured with a Qubit 3.0 fluorometer, size-checked on a Bioanalyzer 2100, and measured again with the KAPA Library Quantification kit. A separate single-read 150-cycle Illumina NextSeq 550 flow cell was used to sequence each immunoSEQ 96-well plate. From the authors' description of their analysis: Because the immunoSEQ output included only junctional sequences and no quality scores, the filtering could not be the same as the filtering used for full-length reads. To assign V/J genes and CDR3, sequences were annotated using PyIR, a Python wrapper for IgBLAST v1.9, with IMGT germline references. Reads were removed for weak V/J assignments (E-value above 1e-6), missing CDR3, stop codons, out-of-frame junctions, or ambiguous translated residues. A V3J clonotype was defined by an identical inferred V gene, J gene, and CDR3 amino acid sequence. To compute the percentage overlap between repertoires, the number of shared unique clonotypes was divided by the size of the smaller repertoire. Repertoire richness was assessed with RTK rarefaction, the Chao1 estimator, and Recon v2.1 estimates of unobserved clonotypes. OLGA was used to compute generation probabilities for all TCRbeta clonotypes that the gDNA method yielded from a few donors. TCRdb took over this immuneACCESS table, retaining in-frame rearrangements with V and J assigned. Such tables are incomplete; in checked studies, under half of the missing clones stem from an unresolved V gene, and the remainder is unexplained. That table gives V, J and clone size, and the DNA gave D and trimming. Across this sample there are roughly 1,600,000 clones, with approximately 98.5% seen only once. The top ten clonotypes cover 0.36% of the sample.

The chain is assembled from TRBV5-1 and TRBJ2-7; the best D guess is TRBD1, with 6 bases matching. The sample was naive CD4+ T cells sorted from blood. In the paper's terms, the cell subset or site label means: CD45RA+ positively selected. The clonotype originates from a man under 40 in good health. The bases are TGCGCCAGCAGCTTGGGACAGGCGGCCGAGCAGTACTTC. Its amino acids are CASSLGQAAEQYF.